This T cell receptor (beta chain) was retrieved from a study of T cells after yellow fever vaccination. TCR cDNA, made by 5'RACE template switching, carried an added universal primer site and UMIs. Each CDR3 protein is one row after TCRdb ran MiXCR on the 5' RACE reads. This table has about 340,000 distinct CDR3 sequences, about 4% appearing once. CDR1 is SSHAT and CDR2 is FNYEAQ in the germline V gene (reference sequence). This CDR3 has 17 residues. General study results and limits: The study noted that FACS-sorted repertoires could contain abundant clonotypes contaminating from the bulk population. Booster samples showed a return of most primary-vaccination clones (about 96% CD4, over 70% CD8). It was a small share of clonotypes that appeared in both CD4 and CD8 compartments.

This clonotype was observed a handful of times. Its specificity is not known. The V and J genes are TRBV7-7 and TRBJ2-7; TRBD2 might be the D (5 bases). The receptor was isolated from a man aged 18 to 29 who received the YFV17D yellow fever vaccine. Sample: PBMCs, taken 5 days after the yellow fever booster vaccination. The DNA for the CDR3 is TGTGCTAGCAGCTTAGCTACCAGGAGGTGGGACTCCTACGAGCAGTACGTC. Its protein is CASSLATRRWDSYEQYV.